This TCR beta chain was sequenced in a study of OX40 agonist ivuxolimab in advanced cancers. Broadly, across the study: Ivuxolimab was a fully human IgG2 agonistic monoclonal antibody targeting the costimulatory receptor OX40 (CD134). Intravenous ivuxolimab was administered to patients every 2 weeks at six dose levels: 0.01, 0.1, 0.3, 1.5, 3 and 10 mg/kg. Of the roughly 52 dose-escalation patients, hepatocellular carcinoma was present in about 20, melanoma in approximately 15, renal cell carcinoma in 9 and head and neck cancer in 9. In the dose-escalation cohort, 70% to 85% of patients were male, and the mean age was roughly 60 years, with a range of about 23 to 85. Prior anti-PD-1, anti-PD-L1 or anti-CTLA-4 therapy was permitted, and 30% to 45% of dose-escalation patients had received checkpoint inhibitors. Partial responses were achieved by three dose-escalation patients, of whom one had hepatocellular carcinoma and two had cutaneous melanoma. Peripheral TCRbeta sequencing was intended to test whether TCR sequence diversity was altered and clonal T-cell expansion was caused by ivuxolimab. The paper reports the monotherapy dose-escalation portion (N ≈ 50 patients) of the phase I ivuxolimab trial. Overall study results and their limits: After ivuxolimab, expanded clones were on average more numerous among CD8+ T cells than among CD4+ T cells. Antigen specificity was not determined for the clonally expanded peripheral T cells. In the 0.1-3.0 mg/kg groups, partial responders were among the patients with the lowest normalized peripheral clonal expansion, particularly in CD8+ T cells. Low levels of normalized T-cell clonal expansion were also shown by some nonresponding patients. At doses of 0.1 to 3.0 mg/kg, clonal expansion of both CD4+ and CD8+ T cells in blood was seen between baseline and week 6.

A note on this clone: Its antigen is still unknown. A read error may be the cause here, since a much bigger clone is one base away. At the DNA level, this CDR3 is encoded by other sequences in the same sample as well.

Inclusive of the bounding cysteine and phenylalanine, the CDR3 is 15 residues long. The CDR3 DNA has 45 bases and is translated from base 1. For this chain, trimming is 0 bases at the V end and 4 bases at the J end, and the number of junction bases without a gene match is 3. The CDR1 and CDR2 encoded by the germline V gene are MGHRA and YSYEKL. The trial excluded patients who had a history of autoimmune disease or who were on systemic immunosuppression. In every dose cohort, peripheral blood was drawn for TCR sequencing at baseline, cycle 4 day 1, and cycle 7 day 1. The samples were taken from a phase I, first-in-human, multicenter, open-label dose-escalation trial of ivuxolimab. Adults with locally advanced or metastatic melanoma, renal cell carcinoma, hepatocellular carcinoma or head and neck squamous cell carcinoma were enrolled in the trial. Before TCR sequencing, CD4+ T cells and CD8+ T cells were sorted from peripheral blood as separate populations.

Genomic DNA was extracted from sorted cells for sequencing of the TCRbeta CDR3 region. TCRbeta CDR3 regions were sequenced using the immunoSEQ Assay. TCRdb stores this immuneACCESS table with in-frame sequences only. Part of the clones is absent; in the studies checked, under half of the shortfall reflects unresolved V genes, and no reason is known for the rest. For this sample the table gives tens of thousands of clones, of which more than 75% were detected only once. The top ten hold about 22% of the sample. The sequence is built from TRBV4-1 and TRBJ1-2, and 9 bases in between align with TRBD1. This TCR was sampled from an adult with an advanced solid tumor such as melanoma, head and neck, liver or kidney cancer. The material sequenced was CD4+ or CD8+ T cells sorted from blood, taken in a trial of the OX40 agonist ivuxolimab. The DNA sequence is as follows: TGCGCCAGCAGCCAAGATTGGACAGGGGCCTATGGCTACACCTTC. This is translated as CASSQDWTGAYGYTF.